Presented here are 14 T cell receptor beta chains from one specimen sequenced in a study of early T cells in non-severe SARS-CoV-2 infection. TCRdb reprocessed the 5' RACE reads via MiXCR and lists one record per CDR3 protein. The repertoire includes 45,000 to 65,000 distinct CDR3 sequences, more than 9.5% of them detected once, and 13% sits in the top ten. What was sequenced was whole blood. The receptors originated from an adult who was a healthcare worker with PCR-confirmed SARS-CoV-2 infection or an uninfected control (not recorded which).

This clonotype was recorded at least ten times. The rearrangement uses TRBV20-1 and TRBJ1-4; unclear D gene. CDR3 length equals 12 residues. Trimming pared 3 bases from V and 8 bases from J, leaving 10 bases between. Looked up from germline, CDR1 is DFQATT and CDR2 is SNEGSKA (reference sequence). The CDR3 is CSAREASEKLFF. As DNA, the CDR3 is TGCAGTGCTAGGGAAGCAAGCGAAAAACTGTTTTTT.

This clonotype was counted only a few times. The J gene is TRBJ2-3, the V gene TRBV29-1; TRBD2 matches 11 bases. The CDR3 loop spans 14 amino acids. Germline CDR1 is SQVTM and CDR2 is ANQGSEA. The junction had 3 bases not matched to a gene; V was cut back by 6 bases and J by 1 base. The CDR3 DNA is TGCAGCGTCGAACTAGCGGGAGGCACAGATACGCAGTATTTT. Amino acids: CSVELAGGTDTQYF.

This chain joins TRBV20-1 and TRBJ2-1; 9 bases line up with TRBD2. CDR1 is DFQATT and CDR2 is SNEGSKA in the germline V gene (reference sequence). V shed 1 base, J shed 8 bases, and the junction held 0 bases outside the gene matches. The CDR3 sequence is 12 residues long. DNA of the CDR3: TGCAGTGCTAGAGGACTAGCGGATGAGCAGTTCTTC. Amino acid sequence: CSARGLADEQFF.

This clonotype was observed a handful of times. CDR3 sequence reads: CASRVGSNQPQHF. CDR3 nucleotides: TGTGCCAGCAGGGTGGGTAGCAATCAGCCCCAGCATTTT. The chain recombines TRBV7-2 with TRBJ1-5; D gene ambiguous. This CDR3 comprises 13 residues. The germline CDR1 and CDR2 sequences are SGHTA and FQGNSA. The V end lost 6 bases, the J end lost 0 bases, and 6 bases lay between the germline ends.

The table lists this clonotype with a few counts. CDR3 amino acids: CASSLVGYSYEQYF. The CDR3, as DNA: TGTGCCAGCAGCTTAGTCGGCTACTCCTACGAGCAGTACTTC. J is TRBJ2-7 and V is TRBV7-8; D is uncertain. Germline CDR1 is SGHVS and CDR2 is FQNEAQ. V gave up 1 base and J gave up 0 bases, with 7 bases separating them. The CDR3 extends over 14 amino acids.

This clonotype was counted a few times. The chain carries TRBV7-2 and TRBJ1-1; D unclear. V was clipped by 4 bases and J by 7 bases, with 16 bases between them. The V gene's germline CDR1 is SGHTA and CDR2 FQGNSA. The CDR3 extends over 14 amino acids. CDR3 nucleotide sequence: TGTGCCAGCAGCTCCGATACCGGACCTTTTGAAGCTTTCTTT. Protein product: CASSSDTGPFEAFF.

This clonotype was recorded at least ten times. The V and J genes are TRBV10-3 and TRBJ2-7; D gene uncertain. Trimming shortened V by 7 bases and J by 5 bases, and 15 bases separated the two germline ends. CDR3 length: 13 residues. Germline V gene data show CDR1 as ENHRY and CDR2 as SYGVKD. The chain's CDR3 is CAIKTRMVDEQYF. The CDR3 DNA follows: TGTGCCATCAAGACTCGGATGGTCGACGAGCAGTACTTC.

This clonotype was observed many times. This chain connects TRBV7-6 to TRBJ1-1; no firm D call. The V gene's germline CDR1 is SGHVS and CDR2 FNYEAQ. Trimming cost V 5 bases and J 6 bases, with 13 bases left between them. The CDR3 is 13 residues long. CDR3 in amino acids: CASSDSTRAEAFF. DNA of the CDR3: TGTGCCAGCAGCGACTCGACACGAGCTGAAGCTTTCTTT.

There are a few counts of this clonotype. The V call is TRBV5-5, the J call TRBJ1-2; D not resolved. V was shortened by 0 bases and J by 6 bases, with 12 bases between the two germline ends. Per the germline V gene, CDR1 is SGHKS and CDR2 is YYEKEE (reference sequence). This CDR3 region has 14 residues. The CDR3 region has the DNA TGTGCCAGCAGCTTGGAGCAGGCACGAGATGGCTACACCTTC. It specifies CASSLEQARDGYTF.

The table lists this clonotype with many counts. V usage is TRBV4-2 and J usage is TRBJ2-3, with 7 bases identical to TRBD2. This CDR3 is 16 amino acids long. V was clipped by 4 bases and J by 2 bases; unmatched bases: 9. The germline CDR1 and CDR2 sequences are LGHNA and YNFKEQ. As DNA, the CDR3 is TGTGCCAGCAGCCCCCGAAGCGGGGACCCCACAGATACGCAGTATTTT. The encoded protein is CASSPRSGDPTDTQYF.

The chain uses TRBV7-2 and TRBJ1-1; no reliable D call. V was cut by 5 bases and J by 1 base, with 17 bases left in between. There are 16 residues in the CDR3. CDR1 and CDR2 from the germline V gene are SGHTA and FQGNSA. In DNA form, the CDR3 reads TGTGCCAGCAGCCTTACATCAGGAATAGGGAACACTGAAGCTTTCTTT. As protein: CASSLTSGIGNTEAFF.

This clonotype has ten or more counts. The rearrangement joins TRBV6-6 to TRBJ2-1, with D perhaps matching TRBD2 (7 bases). The germline CDR1 and CDR2 sequences are MNHNY and SVGAGI (reference sequence). V was shortened by 6 bases and J by 5 bases, with 20 bases between the two germline ends. The CDR3 length is 16 residues. The CDR3 DNA reads as TGTGCCAGCAGCCTAGAGGGGACGGGGGGCCACAATGAGCAGTTCTTC. It codes for CASSLEGTGGHNEQFF.

The table lists this clonotype with a few counts. The genes are TRBV7-2 and TRBJ2-1, with 8 bases that match TRBD2. Germline V gives CDR1 SGHTA, CDR2 FQGNSA. V was pared by 3 bases and J by 0 bases, with 13 bases of the junction left unmatched. The CDR3 totals 19 residues. The CDR3 protein is CASSFPGLVKRSSYNEQFF. CDR3 nucleotides: TGTGCCAGCAGCTTTCCGGGACTAGTAAAACGGAGCTCCTACAATGAGCAGTTCTTC.

This clonotype was counted ten times or more. The rearrangement links TRBV12-3 or TRBV12-4 to TRBJ2-5; the D gene is possibly TRBD2 (5 bases). This CDR3 is 13 amino acids long. V was pared by 5 bases and J by 3 bases, with 10 bases between. The CDR3 here is CASSVTTKETQYF. As DNA, the CDR3 is TGTGCCAGCAGTGTGACTACCAAAGAGACCCAGTACTTC.